This T cell receptor (beta chain) was recorded in a study of tumor-infiltrating lymphocytes in oesophageal squamous cell carcinoma. A single record per CDR3 protein comes from TCRdb applying MiXCR to the PCR reads. Of 12,000 or so distinct CDR3 sequences in the sample, 55% to 70% were seen once. CDR3 size: 16 residues. CDR1 is SGHTA and CDR2 is FQGNSA in the germline V gene. V lost 5 bases to trimming and J lost 5 bases, with 20 bases between them. The receptor comes from a female donor with esophageal squamous cell carcinoma. The sample taken for sequencing was esophageal tumor tissue. The J gene is TRBJ2-3, the V gene TRBV7-2, with D perhaps matching TRBD2 (6 bases). The CDR3 is CASSPSGPQAVDTQYF. The CDR3 DNA follows: TGTGCCAGCAGCCCCAGCGGGCCTCAAGCGGTAGATACGCAGTATTTT.